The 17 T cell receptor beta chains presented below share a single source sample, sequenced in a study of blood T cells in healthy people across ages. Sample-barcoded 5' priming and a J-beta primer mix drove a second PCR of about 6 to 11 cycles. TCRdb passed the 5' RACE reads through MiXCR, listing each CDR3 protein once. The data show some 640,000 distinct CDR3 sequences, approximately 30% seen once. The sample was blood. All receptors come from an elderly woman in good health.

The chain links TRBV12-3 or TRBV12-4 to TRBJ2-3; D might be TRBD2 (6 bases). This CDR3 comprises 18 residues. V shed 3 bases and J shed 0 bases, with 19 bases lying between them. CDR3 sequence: CASSFNGGALSSTDTQYF. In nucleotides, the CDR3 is TGTGCCAGCAGTTTTAACGGCGGGGCCTTATCTAGCACAGATACGCAGTATTTT.

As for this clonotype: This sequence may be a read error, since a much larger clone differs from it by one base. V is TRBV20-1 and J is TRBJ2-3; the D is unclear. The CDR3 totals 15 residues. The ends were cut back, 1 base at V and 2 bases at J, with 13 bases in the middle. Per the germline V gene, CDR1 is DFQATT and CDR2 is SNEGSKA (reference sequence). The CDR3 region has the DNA TGCAGTGCTAGAGCATCCAAGGCCTACACAGATACGCAGTATTTT. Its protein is CSARASKAYTDTQYF.

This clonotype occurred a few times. The CDR3: CSVASASEQFF. In nucleotides, the CDR3 is TGCAGCGTTGCGAGCGCGAGTGAGCAGTTCTTC. The chain has TRBV29-1 and TRBJ2-1; D is ambiguous. The V gene's germline CDR1 is SQVTM and CDR2 ANQGSEA. CDR3 length: 11 amino acids. The V gene lost 4 bases and the J gene lost 9 bases, with 10 bases spanning the gap.

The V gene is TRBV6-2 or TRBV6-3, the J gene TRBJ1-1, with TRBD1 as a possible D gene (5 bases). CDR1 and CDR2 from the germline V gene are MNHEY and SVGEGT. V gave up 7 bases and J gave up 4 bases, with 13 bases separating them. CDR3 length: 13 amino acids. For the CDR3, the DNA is TGTGCCAGCACCGTCGACAGCTCCACTGAAGCTTTCTTT. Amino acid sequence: CASTVDSSTEAFF.

Here the CDR3 reads CASSRDSLQETQYF. The CDR3 nucleotides read TGTGCCAGCAGCCGGGACAGCCTACAAGAGACCCAGTACTTC. The V and J genes are TRBV7-9 and TRBJ2-5; 7 bases are shared with TRBD1. CDR1 and CDR2 (germline): SEHNR, FQNEAQ (reference sequence). V trimming: 5 bases; J trimming: 2 bases; junction bases outside the gene matches: 5. CDR3 length: 14 residues.

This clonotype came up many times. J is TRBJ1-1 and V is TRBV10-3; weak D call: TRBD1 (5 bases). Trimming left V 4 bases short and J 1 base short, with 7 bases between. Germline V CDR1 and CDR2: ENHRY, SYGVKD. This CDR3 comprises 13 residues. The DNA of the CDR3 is TGTGCCATCAGTGGCCAGGGGAACACTGAAGCTTTCTTT. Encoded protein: CAISGQGNTEAFF.

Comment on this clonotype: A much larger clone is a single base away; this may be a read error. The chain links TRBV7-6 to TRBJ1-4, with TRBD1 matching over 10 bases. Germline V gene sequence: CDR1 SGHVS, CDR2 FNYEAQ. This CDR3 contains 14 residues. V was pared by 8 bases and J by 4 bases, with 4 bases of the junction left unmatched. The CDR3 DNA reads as TGTGCCAGCGGCCGGGACAGGGGTAATGAAAAACTGTTTTTT. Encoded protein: CASGRDRGNEKLFF.

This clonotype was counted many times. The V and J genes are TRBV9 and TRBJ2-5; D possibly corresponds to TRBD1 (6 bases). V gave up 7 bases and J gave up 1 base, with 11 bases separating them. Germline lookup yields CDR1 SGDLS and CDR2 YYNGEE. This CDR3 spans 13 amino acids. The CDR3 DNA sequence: TGTGCCAGCGCCTGGGACACCCAAGAGACCCAGTACTTC. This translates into CASAWDTQETQYF.

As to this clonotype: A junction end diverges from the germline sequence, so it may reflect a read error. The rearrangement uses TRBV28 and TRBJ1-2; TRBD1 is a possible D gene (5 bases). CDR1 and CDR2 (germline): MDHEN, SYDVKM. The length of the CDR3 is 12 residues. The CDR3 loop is CVSTGTGAGYTF. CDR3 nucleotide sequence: TGTGTCAGCACCGGGACGGGAGCTGGCTACACCTTC.

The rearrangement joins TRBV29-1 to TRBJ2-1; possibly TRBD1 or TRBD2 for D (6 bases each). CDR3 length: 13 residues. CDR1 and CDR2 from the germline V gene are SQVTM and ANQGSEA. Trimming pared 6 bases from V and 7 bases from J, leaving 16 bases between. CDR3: CSVRRGVGNEQFF. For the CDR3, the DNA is TGCAGCGTCCGAAGGGGGGTAGGGAATGAGCAGTTCTTC.

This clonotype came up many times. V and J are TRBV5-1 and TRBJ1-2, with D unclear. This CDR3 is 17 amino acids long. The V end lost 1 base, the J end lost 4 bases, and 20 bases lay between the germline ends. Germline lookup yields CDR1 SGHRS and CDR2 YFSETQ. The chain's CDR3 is CASSLSGIRRSLYGYTF. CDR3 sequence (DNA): TGCGCCAGCAGCTTGAGTGGTATCCGCAGAAGCCTCTATGGCTACACCTTC. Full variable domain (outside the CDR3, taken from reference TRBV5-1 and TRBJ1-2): KAGVTQTPRYLIKTRGQQVTLSCSPISGHRSVSWYQQTPGQGLQFLFEYFSETQRNKGNFPGRFSGRQFSNSRSEMNVSTLELGDSALYLCASSLSGIRRSLYGYTFGSGTRLTVV.

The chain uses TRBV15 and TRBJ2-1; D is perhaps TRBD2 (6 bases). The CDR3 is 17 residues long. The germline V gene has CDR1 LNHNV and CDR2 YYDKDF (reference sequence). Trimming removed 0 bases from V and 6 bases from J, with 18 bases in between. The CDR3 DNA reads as TGTGCCACCAGCAGAGATGTCGCGGGAATCGCGACCAATGAGCAGTTCTTC. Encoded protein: CATSRDVAGIATNEQFF.

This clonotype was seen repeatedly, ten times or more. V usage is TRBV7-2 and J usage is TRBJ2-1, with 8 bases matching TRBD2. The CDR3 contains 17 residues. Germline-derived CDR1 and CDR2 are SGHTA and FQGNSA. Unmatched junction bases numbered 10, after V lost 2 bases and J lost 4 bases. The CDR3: CASSLHPQRGLYNEQFF. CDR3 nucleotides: TGTGCCAGCAGCTTACACCCCCAGCGGGGGCTATACAATGAGCAGTTCTTC.

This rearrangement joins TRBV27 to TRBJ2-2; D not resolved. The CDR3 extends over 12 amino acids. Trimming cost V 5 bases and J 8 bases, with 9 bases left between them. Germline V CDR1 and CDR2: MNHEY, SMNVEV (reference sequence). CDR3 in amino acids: CASSAAAGELFF. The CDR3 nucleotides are TGTGCCAGCAGTGCCGCGGCAGGGGAGCTGTTTTTT.

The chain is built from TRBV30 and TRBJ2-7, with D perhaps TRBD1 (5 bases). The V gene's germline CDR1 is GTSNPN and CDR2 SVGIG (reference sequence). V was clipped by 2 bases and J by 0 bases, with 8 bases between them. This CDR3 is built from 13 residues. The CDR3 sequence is CAWSQGVSYEQYF. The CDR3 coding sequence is TGTGCCTGGAGTCAGGGTGTCTCCTACGAGCAGTACTTC.

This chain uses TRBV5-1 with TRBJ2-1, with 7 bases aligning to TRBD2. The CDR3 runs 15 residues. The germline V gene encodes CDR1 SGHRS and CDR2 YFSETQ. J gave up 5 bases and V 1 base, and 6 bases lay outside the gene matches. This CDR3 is CASSLISGFDNEQFF. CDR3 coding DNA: TGCGCCAGCAGCTTGATTAGCGGGTTCGACAATGAGCAGTTCTTC.

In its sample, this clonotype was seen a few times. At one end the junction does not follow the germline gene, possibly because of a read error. CDR3 sequence (DNA): TGTGTCAGCAGTCCACGACAGGGGACTGAAGCTTTCTTT. Its translation: CVSSPRQGTEAFF. The J gene is TRBJ1-1, the V gene TRBV7-6, with 8 positions matching TRBD1. The germline V gene encodes CDR1 SGHVS and CDR2 FNYEAQ. The CDR3 spans 13 residues.